The 5 T cell receptor beta chains presented below share a single source sample, sequenced in a study of CXCR3-negative and CXCR3-positive naive CD8 T cells (dated by TCRdb to about 2019). Sequencing relied on a NextSeq 550. The Human TCR Profiling Kit (MiLaboratory) was used to make UMI-labeled 5' RACE TRB cDNA libraries. TCRdb reprocessed the raw reads; every CDR3 protein sequence is a single record, and DNA is not supplied. The sample table records roughly 90,000 distinct CDR3 sequences. 1.5% to 2% of the sample belongs to the ten largest clones. The specimen was naive CXCR3- CD8+ T cells from blood. The cell subset or site label here, explained by the study, means: CD45RO-CCR7+CD27+CD95- naive CD8+ T cells lacking CXCR3 (TNR3-). The source of these receptors is a human donor in good health. Some clones in this sample may be carry-over from other donors' samples.

The V gene is TRBV12-3 or TRBV12-4, the J gene TRBJ2-1; TCRdb indicates TRBD1, and absent DNA this call remains unverified. This CDR3 contains 12 residues. Here the CDR3 reads CASSFRGVEQFF.

The chain recombines TRBV29-1 with TRBJ2-1. Germline V lookup: CDR1 SQVTM, CDR2 ANQGSEA. The CDR3 is 16 residues long. The chain's CDR3 is CSVEFGREGSYNEQFF.

CDR3 loop: CASSFVAGAEETQYF. V and J are TRBV7-9 and TRBJ2-5; the D gene TCRdb calls, TRBD1, cannot be checked with no DNA. CDR1 and CDR2 from the germline V gene are SEHNR and FQNEAQ (reference sequence). This CDR3 contains 15 residues. Drawing the rest from reference TRBV7-9 and TRBJ2-5, the complete variable domain is DTGVSQNPRHKITKRGQNVTFRCDPISEHNRLYWYRQTLGQGPEFLTYFQNEAQLEKSRLLSDRFSAERPKGSFSTLEIQRTEQGDSAMYLCASSFVAGAEETQYFGPGTRLLVL.

J is TRBJ2-2 and V is TRBV27. This CDR3 has 15 residues. Germline V CDR1 and CDR2: MNHEY, SMNVEV (reference sequence). The CDR3 here is CASSDTGSYTGELFF.

This chain uses TRBV23-1 with TRBJ2-3; the D call of TRBD1 rests on TCRdb alone, since no DNA is present to check it. TRBV23-1 is designated an ORF whose function remains uncertain. The CDR3 totals 16 residues. CDR3 sequence: CASSQSFRVSTDTQYF.